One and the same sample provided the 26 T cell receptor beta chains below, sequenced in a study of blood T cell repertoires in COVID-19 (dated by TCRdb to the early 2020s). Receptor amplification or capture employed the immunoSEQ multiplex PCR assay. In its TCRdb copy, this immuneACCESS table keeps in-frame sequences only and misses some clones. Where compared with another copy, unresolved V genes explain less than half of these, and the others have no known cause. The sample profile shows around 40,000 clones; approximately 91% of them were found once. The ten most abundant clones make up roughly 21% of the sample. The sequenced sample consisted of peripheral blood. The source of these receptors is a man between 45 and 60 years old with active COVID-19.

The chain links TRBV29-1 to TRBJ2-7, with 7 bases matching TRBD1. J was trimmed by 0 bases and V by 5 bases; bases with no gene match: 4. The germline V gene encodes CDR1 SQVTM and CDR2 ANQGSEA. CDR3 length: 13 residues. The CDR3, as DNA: TGCAGCGTTACCGACAGGGACTCCTACGAGCAGTACTTC. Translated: CSVTDRDSYEQYF.

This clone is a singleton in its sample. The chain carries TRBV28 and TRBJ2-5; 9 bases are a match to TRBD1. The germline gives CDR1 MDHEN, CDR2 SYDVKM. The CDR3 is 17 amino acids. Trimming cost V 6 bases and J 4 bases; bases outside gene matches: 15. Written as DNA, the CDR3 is TGTGCCAGCAGCGTAACAGGGGGCGATTATTTTACAGAGACCCAGTACTTC. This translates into CASSVTGGDYFTETQYF.

The CDR3 sequence is CASSPPGSEQYF. In nucleotides, the CDR3 is TGTGCCAGCAGTCCCCCAGGGTCCGAGCAGTACTTC. The V gene is TRBV27, the J gene TRBJ2-7, with TRBD1 as a possible D gene (5 bases). The germline V gene encodes CDR1 MNHEY and CDR2 SMNVEV (reference sequence). V shed 5 bases and J shed 6 bases, with 11 bases lying between them. The CDR3 loop spans 12 amino acids.

The DNA of the CDR3 is TGTGCCAGCAGACGGGACAGGGGCCCGATGAACACTGAAGCTTTCTTT. This sequence encodes CASRRDRGPMNTEAFF. The V and J genes are TRBV5-6 and TRBJ1-1; the match to TRBD1 covers 10 bases. This CDR3 region has 16 residues. Looked up from germline, CDR1 is SGHDT and CDR2 is YYEEEE. The junction had 7 bases not matched to a gene; V was cut back by 5 bases and J by 0 bases.

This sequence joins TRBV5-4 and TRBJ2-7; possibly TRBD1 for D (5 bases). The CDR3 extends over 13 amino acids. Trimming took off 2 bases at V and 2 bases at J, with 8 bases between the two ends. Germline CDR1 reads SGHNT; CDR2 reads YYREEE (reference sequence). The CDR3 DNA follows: TGTGCCAGCAGCTTCAGGGCCACCTACGAGCAGTACTTC. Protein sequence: CASSFRATYEQYF. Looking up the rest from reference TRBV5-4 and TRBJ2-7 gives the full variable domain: ETGVTQSPTHLIKTRGQQVTLRCSSQSGHNTVSWYQQALGQGPQFIFQYYREEENGRGNFPPRFSGLQFPNYSSELNVNALELDDSALYLCASSFRATYEQYFGPGTRLTVT.

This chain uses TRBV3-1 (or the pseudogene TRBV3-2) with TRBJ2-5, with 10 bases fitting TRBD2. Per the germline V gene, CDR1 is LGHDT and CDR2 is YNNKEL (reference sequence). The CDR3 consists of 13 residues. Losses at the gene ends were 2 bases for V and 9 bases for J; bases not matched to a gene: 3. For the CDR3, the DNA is TGTGCCAGCAGCCAAACAACTAGCGGGGCCCAGTACTTC. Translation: CASSQTTSGAQYF.

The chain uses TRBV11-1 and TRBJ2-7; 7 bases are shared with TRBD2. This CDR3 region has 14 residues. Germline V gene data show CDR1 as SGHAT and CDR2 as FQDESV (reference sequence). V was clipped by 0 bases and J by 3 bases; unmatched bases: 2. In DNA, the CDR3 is TGTGCCAGCAGCTTAGCGAGGACTAGCTACGAGCAGTACTTC. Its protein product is CASSLARTSYEQYF.

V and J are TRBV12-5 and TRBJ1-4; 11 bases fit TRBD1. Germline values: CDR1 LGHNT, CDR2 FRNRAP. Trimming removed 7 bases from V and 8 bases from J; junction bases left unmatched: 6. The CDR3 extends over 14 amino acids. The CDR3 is CASVRTGGREKLFF. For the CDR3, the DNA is TGTGCTAGTGTTCGGACAGGGGGCCGAGAAAAACTGTTTTTT. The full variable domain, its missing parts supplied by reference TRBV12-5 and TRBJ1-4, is DARVTQTPRHKVTEMGQEVTMRCQPILGHNTVFWYRQTMMQGLELLAYFRNRAPLDDSGMPKDRFSAEMPDATLATLKIQPSEPRDSAVYFCASVRTGGREKLFFGSGTQLSVL.

This CDR3 is CASSFSPGTEAFF. For the CDR3, the DNA is TGTGCCAGCAGTTTCTCACCAGGCACTGAAGCTTTCTTT. The chain links TRBV27 to TRBJ1-1; D remains unclear. Germline values: CDR1 MNHEY, CDR2 SMNVEV (reference sequence). V was cut by 3 bases and J by 4 bases, with 9 bases left in between. The CDR3 covers 13 residues.

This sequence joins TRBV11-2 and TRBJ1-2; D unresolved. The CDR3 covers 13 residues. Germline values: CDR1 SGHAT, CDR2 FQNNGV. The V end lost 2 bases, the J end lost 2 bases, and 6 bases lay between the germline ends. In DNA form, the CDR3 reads TGTGCCAGCAGCTTACGAGGGAACTATGGCTACACCTTC. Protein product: CASSLRGNYGYTF.

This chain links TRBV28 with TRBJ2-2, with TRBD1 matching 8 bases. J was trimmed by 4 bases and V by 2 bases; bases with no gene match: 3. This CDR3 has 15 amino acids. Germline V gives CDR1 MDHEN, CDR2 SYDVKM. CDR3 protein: CASSLPGTGTGELFF. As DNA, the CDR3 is TGTGCCAGCAGTTTACCCGGGACAGGCACCGGGGAGCTGTTTTTT.

CDR3 nucleotides: TGTGCCACCAGCAGAGGTCCCCGGACAGGGGAGGACTATGGCTACACCTTC. This codes for CATSRGPRTGEDYGYTF. The rearrangement uses TRBV15 and TRBJ1-2, with 9 bases identical to TRBD1. J lost 3 bases, V lost 1 base, and 9 bases had no gene match. Germline loops: CDR1 LNHNV, CDR2 YYDKDF (reference sequence). The CDR3 loop spans 17 amino acids.

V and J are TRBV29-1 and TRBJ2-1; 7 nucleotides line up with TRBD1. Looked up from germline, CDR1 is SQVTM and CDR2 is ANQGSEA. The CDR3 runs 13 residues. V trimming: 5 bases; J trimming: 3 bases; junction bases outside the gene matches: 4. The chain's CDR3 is CSVRPGGYNEQFF. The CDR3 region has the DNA TGCAGCGTTAGGCCAGGGGGCTACAATGAGCAGTTCTTC.

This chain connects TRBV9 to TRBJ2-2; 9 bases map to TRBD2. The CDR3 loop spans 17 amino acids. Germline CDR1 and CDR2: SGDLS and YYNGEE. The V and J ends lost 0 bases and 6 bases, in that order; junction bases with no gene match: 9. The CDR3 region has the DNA TGTGCCAGCAGCGTAGTTAGCGGGGGAAGATTATCCGGGGAGCTGTTTTTT. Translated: CASSVVSGGRLSGELFF.

This CDR3 reads CATSDPLGQGGQETQYF. The CDR3 region has the DNA TGTGCCACCAGTGACCCCCTGGGGCAGGGTGGCCAAGAGACCCAGTACTTC. The genes are TRBV24-1 and TRBJ2-5; D perhaps matches TRBD1 (5 bases). V was cut by 4 bases and J by 1 base, with 18 bases left in between. This CDR3 spans 17 amino acids. Germline V CDR1 and CDR2: KGHDR, SFDVKD.

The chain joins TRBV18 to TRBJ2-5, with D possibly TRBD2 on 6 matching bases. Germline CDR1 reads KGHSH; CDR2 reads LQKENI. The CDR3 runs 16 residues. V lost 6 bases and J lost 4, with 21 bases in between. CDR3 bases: TGTGCCAGCTCGCTATCGCTGGGCGGGATGGGAGAGACCCAGTACTTC. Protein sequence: CASSLSLGGMGETQYF.

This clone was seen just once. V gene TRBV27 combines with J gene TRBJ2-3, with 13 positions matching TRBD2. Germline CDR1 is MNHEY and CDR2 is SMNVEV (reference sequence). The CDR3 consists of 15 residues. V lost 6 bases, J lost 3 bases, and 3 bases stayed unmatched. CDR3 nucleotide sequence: TGTGCCAGCAGGACACTAGCGGGAGGGACAGATACGCAGTATTTT. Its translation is CASRTLAGGTDTQYF.

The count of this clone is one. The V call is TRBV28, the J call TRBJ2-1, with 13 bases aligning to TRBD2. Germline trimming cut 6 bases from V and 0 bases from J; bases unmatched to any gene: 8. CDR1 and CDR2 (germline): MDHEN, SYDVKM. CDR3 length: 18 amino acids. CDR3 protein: CASSPTSGRARSYNEQFF. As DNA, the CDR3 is TGTGCCAGCAGCCCAACTAGCGGGAGGGCTCGCTCCTACAATGAGCAGTTCTTC.

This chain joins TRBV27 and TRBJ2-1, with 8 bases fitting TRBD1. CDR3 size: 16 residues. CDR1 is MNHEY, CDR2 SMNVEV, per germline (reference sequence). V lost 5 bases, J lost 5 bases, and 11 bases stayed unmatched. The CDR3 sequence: CASSLTQGATDNEQFF. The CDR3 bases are TGTGCCAGCAGTCTTACCCAGGGGGCGACGGACAATGAGCAGTTCTTC.

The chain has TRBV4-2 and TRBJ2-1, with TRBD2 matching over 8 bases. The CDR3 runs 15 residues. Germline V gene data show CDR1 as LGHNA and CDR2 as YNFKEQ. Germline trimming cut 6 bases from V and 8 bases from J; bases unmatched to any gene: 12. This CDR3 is CASRLDPGGGDEQFF. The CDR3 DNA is TGTGCCAGCAGGCTTGACCCGGGAGGGGGGGATGAGCAGTTCTTC.

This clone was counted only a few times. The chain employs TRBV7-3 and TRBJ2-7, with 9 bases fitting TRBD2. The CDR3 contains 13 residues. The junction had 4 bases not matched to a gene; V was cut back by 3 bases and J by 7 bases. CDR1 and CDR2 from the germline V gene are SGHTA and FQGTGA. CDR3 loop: CASSLGLAGEQYF. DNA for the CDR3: TGTGCCAGCAGCTTGGGACTAGCAGGGGAGCAGTACTTC.

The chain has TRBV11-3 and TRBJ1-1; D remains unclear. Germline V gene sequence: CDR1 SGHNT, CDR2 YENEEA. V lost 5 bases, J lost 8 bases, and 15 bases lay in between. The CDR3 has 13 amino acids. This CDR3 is CASSHSTGTEAFF. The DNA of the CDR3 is TGTGCCAGCAGCCACTCGACGGGTACCGAAGCTTTCTTT. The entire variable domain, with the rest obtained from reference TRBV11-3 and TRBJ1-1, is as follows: EAGVVQSPRYKIIEKKQPVAFWCNPISGHNTLYWYLQNLGQGPELLIRYENEEAVDDSQLPKDRFSAERLKGVDSTLKIQPAELGDSAVYLCASSHSTGTEAFFGQGTRLTVV.

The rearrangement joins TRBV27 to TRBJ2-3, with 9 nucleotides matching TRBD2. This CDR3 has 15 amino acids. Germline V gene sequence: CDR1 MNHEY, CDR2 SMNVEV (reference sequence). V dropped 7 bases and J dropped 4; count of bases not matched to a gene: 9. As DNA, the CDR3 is TGTGCCAGCAACCAGGGGACTAGCCCGGCAGATACGCAGTATTTT. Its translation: CASNQGTSPADTQYF.

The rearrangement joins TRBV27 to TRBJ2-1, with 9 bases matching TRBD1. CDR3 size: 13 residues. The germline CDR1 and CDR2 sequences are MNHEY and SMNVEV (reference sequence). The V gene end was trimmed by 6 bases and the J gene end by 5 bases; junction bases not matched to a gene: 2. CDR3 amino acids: CASSWTGDNEQFF. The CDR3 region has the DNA TGTGCCAGCAGCTGGACAGGGGACAATGAGCAGTTCTTC.

CDR3 coding DNA: TGTGCCAGCAGTTACAACGGGGGAACTTACGAGCAGTACTTC. It translates to CASSYNGGTYEQYF. This sequence joins TRBV6-6 and TRBJ2-7; D possibly corresponds to TRBD2 (6 bases). The CDR3 has 14 residues. Trimming took 2 bases from V and 4 from J, leaving 12 bases between them. CDR1 and CDR2 from the germline V gene are MNHNY and SVGAGI (reference sequence).

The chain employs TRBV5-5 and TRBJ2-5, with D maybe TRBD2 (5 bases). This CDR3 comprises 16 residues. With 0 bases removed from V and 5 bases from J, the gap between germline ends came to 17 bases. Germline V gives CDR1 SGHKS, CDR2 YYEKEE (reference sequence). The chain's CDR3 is CASSLDAYPSGETQYF. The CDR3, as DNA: TGTGCCAGCAGCTTGGACGCCTACCCCTCGGGGGAGACCCAGTACTTC.